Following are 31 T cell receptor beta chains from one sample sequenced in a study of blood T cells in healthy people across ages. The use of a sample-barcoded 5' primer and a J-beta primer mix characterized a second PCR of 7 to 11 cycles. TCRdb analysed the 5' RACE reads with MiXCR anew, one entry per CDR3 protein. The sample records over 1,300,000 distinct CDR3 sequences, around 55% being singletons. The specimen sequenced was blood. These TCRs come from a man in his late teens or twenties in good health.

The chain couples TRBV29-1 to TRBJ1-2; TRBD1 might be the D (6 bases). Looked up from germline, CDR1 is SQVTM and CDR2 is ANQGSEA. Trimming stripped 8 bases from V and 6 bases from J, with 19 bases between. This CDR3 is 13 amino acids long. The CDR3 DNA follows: TGCAGCATACGGGCCAGGGGTCCTAATGGCTACACCTTC. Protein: CSIRARGPNGYTF. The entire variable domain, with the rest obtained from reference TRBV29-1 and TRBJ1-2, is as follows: SAVISQKPSRDICQRGTSLTIQCQVDSQVTMMFWYRQQPGQSLTLIATANQGSEATYESGFVIDKFPISRPNLTFSTLTVSNMSPEDSSIYLCSIRARGPNGYTFGSGTRLTVV.

The CDR3 DNA follows: TGTGCCAGCGGCCCCGGACTAGCGGGAGTTACGCAGTATTTT. It encodes CASGPGLAGVTQYF. This sequence joins TRBV12-3 or TRBV12-4 and TRBJ2-3; 13 bases line up with TRBD2. CDR3 length: 14 amino acids. Losses at the gene ends were 8 bases for V and 8 bases for J; bases not matched to a gene: 7.

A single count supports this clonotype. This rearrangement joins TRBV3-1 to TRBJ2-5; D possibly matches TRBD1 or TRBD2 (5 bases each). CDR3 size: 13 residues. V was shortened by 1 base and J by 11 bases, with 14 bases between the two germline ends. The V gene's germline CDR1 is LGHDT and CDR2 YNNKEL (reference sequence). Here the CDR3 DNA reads TGTGCCAGCAGCCAAGGAGACAGCCGCGGGCAGTACTTC. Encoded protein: CASSQGDSRGQYF.

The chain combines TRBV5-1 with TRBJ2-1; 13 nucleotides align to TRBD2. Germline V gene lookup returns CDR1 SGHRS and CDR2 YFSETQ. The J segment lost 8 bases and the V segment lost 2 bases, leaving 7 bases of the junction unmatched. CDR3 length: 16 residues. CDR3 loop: CASSLLAGGPGDEQFF. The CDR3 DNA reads TGCGCCAGCAGCTTACTAGCGGGAGGGCCCGGGGATGAGCAGTTCTTC. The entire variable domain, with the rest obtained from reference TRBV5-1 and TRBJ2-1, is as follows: KAGVTQTPRYLIKTRGQQVTLSCSPISGHRSVSWYQQTPGQGLQFLFEYFSETQRNKGNFPGRFSGRQFSNSRSEMNVSTLELGDSALYLCASSLLAGGPGDEQFFGPGTRLTVL.

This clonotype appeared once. The CDR3 here is CASSIEDRGKNTGELFF. DNA for the CDR3: TGTGCCAGCAGCATCGAGGACAGGGGGAAGAACACCGGGGAGCTGTTTTTT. V gene TRBV5-6 combines with J gene TRBJ2-2; 10 bases agree with TRBD1. This CDR3 contains 17 residues. Germline CDR1 SGHDT, CDR2 YYEEEE. V shed 4 bases and J 1 base; nucleotides not matched to a gene: 7.

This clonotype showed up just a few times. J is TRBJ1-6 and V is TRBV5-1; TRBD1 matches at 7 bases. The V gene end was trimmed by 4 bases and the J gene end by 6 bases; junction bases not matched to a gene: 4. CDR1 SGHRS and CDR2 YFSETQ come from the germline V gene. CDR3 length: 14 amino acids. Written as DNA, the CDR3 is TGCGCCAGCAGCCCGACAGGGAGTAATTCACCCCTCCACTTT. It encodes CASSPTGSNSPLHF. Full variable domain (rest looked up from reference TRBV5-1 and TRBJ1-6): KAGVTQTPRYLIKTRGQQVTLSCSPISGHRSVSWYQQTPGQGLQFLFEYFSETQRNKGNFPGRFSGRQFSNSRSEMNVSTLELGDSALYLCASSPTGSNSPLHFGNGTRLTVT.

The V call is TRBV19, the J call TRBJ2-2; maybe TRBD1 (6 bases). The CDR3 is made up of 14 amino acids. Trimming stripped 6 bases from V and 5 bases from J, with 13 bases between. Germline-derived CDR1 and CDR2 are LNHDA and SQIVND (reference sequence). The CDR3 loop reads CASRTGTRTGELFF. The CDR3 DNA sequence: TGTGCCAGTAGAACCGGGACAAGAACCGGGGAGCTGTTTTTT. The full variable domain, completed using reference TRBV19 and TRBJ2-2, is DGGITQSPKYLFRKEGQNVTLSCEQNLNHDAMYWYRQDPGQGLRLIYYSQIVNDFQKGDIAEGYSVSREKKESFPLTVTSAQKNPTAFYLCASRTGTRTGELFFGEGSRLTVL.

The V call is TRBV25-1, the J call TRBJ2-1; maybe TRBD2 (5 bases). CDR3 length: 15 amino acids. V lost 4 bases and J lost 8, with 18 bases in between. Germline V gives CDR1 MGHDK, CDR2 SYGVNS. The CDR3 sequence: CASSANSGRVDEQFF. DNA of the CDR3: TGTGCCAGCAGTGCCAACAGTGGGCGGGTCGATGAGCAGTTCTTC.

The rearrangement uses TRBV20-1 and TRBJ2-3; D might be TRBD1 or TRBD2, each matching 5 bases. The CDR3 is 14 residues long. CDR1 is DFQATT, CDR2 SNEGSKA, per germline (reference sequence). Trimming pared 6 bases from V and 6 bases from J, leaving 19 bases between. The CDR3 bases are TGCAGTGCGGGGGTGACAGCTTCAAGGGATACGCAGTATTTT. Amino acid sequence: CSAGVTASRDTQYF.

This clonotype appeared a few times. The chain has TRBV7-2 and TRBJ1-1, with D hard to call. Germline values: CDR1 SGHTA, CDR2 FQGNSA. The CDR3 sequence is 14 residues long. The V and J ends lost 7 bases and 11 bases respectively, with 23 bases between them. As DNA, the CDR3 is TGTGCCAGCACCTCCCCCGGCGCCCGCGGTTGGGCTTTCTTT. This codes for CASTSPGARGWAFF.

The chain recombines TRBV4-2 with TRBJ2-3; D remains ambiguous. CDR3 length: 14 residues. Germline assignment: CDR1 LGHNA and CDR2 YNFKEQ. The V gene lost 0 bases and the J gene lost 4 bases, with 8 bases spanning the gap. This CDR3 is CASSQEGFADTQYF. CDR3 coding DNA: TGTGCCAGCAGCCAAGAAGGGTTCGCAGATACGCAGTATTTT.

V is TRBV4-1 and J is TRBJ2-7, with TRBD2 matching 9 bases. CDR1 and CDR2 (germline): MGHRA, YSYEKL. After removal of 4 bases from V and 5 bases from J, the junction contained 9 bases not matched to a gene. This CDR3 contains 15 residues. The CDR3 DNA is TGCGCCAGCAGCCGTAATAGCGGGAGTATGGACGAGCAGTACTTC. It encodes CASSRNSGSMDEQYF.

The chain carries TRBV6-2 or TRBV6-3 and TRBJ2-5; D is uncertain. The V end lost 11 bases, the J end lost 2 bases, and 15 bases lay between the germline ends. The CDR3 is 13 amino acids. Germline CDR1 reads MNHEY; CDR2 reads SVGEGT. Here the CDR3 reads CASFRTAQETQYF. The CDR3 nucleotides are TGTGCCTCCTTCCGAACTGCACAAGAGACCCAGTACTTC.

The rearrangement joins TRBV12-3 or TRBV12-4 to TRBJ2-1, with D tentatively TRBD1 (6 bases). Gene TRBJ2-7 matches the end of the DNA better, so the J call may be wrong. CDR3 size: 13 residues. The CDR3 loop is CASSTIGTNEQYF. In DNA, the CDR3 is TGTGCCAGCAGTACTATAGGGACAAATGAGCAGTACTTC.

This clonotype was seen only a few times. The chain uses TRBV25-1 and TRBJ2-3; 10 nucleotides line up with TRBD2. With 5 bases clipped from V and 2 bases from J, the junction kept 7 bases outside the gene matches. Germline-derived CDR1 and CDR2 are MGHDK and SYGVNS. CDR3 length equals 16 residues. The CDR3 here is CASSTPSGGLTDTQYF. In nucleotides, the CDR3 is TGTGCCAGCAGTACTCCTAGCGGGGGCCTCACAGATACGCAGTATTTT.

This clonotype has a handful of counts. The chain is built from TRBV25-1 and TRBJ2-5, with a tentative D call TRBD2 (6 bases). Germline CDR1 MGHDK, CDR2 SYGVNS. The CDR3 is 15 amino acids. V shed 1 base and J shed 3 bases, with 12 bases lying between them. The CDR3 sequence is CASSELGSGEETQYF. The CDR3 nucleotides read TGTGCCAGCAGTGAATTGGGCTCGGGGGAAGAGACCCAGTACTTC.

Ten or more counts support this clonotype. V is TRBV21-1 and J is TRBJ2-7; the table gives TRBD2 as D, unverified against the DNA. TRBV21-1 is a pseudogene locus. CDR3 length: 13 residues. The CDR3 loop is CASCGLAGDEQYF. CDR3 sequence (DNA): TGTGCCAGCTGCGGACTAGCGGGAGACGAGCAGTACTTC.

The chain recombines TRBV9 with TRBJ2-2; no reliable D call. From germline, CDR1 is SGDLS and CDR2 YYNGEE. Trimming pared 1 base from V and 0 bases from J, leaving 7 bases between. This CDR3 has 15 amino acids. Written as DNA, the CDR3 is TGTGCCAGCAGCGTACGGGCGACGAACACCGGGGAGCTGTTTTTT. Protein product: CASSVRATNTGELFF.

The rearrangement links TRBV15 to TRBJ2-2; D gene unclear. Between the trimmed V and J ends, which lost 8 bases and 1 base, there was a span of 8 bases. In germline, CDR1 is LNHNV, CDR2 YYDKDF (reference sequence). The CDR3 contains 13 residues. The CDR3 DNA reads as TGTGCCACCGGCACGGTGAACACCGGGGAGCTGTTTTTT. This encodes CATGTVNTGELFF. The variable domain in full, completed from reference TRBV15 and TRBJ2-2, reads DAMVIQNPRYQVTQFGKPVTLSCSQTLNHNVMYWYQQKSSQAPKLLFHYYDKDFNNEADTPDNFQSRRPNTSFCFLDIRSPGLGDTAMYLCATGTVNTGELFFGEGSRLTVL.

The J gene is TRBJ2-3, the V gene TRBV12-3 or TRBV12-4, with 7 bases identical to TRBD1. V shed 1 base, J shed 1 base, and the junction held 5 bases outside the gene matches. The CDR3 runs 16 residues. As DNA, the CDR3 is TGTGCCAGCAGTTTAGGCGGCCAGGGGGGCACAGATACGCAGTATTTT. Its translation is CASSLGGQGGTDTQYF.

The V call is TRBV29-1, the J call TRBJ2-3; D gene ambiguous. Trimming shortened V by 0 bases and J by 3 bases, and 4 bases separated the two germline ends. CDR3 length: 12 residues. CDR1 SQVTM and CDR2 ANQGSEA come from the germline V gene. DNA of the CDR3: TGCAGCGTTGAAGAGGGGACAGATACGCAGTATTTT. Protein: CSVEEGTDTQYF.

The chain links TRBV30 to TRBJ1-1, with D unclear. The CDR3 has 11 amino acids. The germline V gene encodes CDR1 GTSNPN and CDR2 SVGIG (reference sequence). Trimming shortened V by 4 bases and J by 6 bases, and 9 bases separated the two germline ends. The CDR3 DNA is TGTGCCTGGACGGCCACCTCTGAAGCTTTCTTT. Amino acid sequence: CAWTATSEAFF.

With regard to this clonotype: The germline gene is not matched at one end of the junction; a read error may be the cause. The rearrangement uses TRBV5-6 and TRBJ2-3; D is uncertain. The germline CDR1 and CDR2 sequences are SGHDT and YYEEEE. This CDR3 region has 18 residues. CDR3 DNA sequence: TGTGCCGGCAGCTTGGTGGTAGCAAACCCGCTTGGCACAGATACGCAGTATTTT. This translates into CAGSLVVANPLGTDTQYF.

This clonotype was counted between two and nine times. The CDR3 loop reads CASSQGRAGDSPLHF. As DNA, the CDR3 is TGTGCCAGCAGCCAAGGCCGGGCTGGGGATTCACCCCTCCACTTT. The rearrangement links TRBV3-1 to TRBJ1-6; D gene unclear. This CDR3 is built from 15 residues. Germline values: CDR1 LGHDT, CDR2 YNNKEL (reference sequence). V shed 1 base and J shed 8 bases, with 12 bases lying between them.

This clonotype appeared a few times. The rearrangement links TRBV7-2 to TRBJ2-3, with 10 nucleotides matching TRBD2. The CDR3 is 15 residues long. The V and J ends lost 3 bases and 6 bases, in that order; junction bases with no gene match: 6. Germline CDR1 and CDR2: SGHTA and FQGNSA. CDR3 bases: TGTGCCAGCAGCTTCATAGCGGGGGGTGGGGATACGCAGTATTTT. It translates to CASSFIAGGGDTQYF.

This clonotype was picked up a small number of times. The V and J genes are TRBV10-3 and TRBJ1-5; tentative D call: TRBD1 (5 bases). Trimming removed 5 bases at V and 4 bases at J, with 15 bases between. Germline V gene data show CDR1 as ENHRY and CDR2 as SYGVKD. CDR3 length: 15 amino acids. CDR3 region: CAISPSGALNQPQHF. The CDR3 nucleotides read TGTGCCATCAGTCCGAGTGGGGCCCTAAATCAGCCCCAGCATTTT.

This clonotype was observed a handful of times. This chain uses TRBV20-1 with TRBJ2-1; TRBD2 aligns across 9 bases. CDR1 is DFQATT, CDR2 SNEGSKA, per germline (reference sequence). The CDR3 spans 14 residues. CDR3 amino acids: CTAKLAGVSNEQFF. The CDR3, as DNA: TGCACAGCTAAGTTAGCGGGAGTCTCGAATGAGCAGTTCTTC.

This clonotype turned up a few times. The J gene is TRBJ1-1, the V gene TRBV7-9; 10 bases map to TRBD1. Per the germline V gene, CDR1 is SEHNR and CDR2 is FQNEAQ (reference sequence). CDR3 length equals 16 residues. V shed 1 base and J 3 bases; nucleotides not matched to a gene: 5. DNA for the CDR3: TGTGCCAGCAGCTTAGGTGGGACAGGGGAGGACACTGAAGCTTTCTTT. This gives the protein CASSLGGTGEDTEAFF.

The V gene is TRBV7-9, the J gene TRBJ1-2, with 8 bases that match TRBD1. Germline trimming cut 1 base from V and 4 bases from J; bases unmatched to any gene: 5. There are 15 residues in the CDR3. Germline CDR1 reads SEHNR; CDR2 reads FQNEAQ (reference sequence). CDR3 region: CASSLVPGGVYGYTF. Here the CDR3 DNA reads TGTGCCAGCAGCTTAGTCCCAGGGGGCGTCTATGGCTACACCTTC.

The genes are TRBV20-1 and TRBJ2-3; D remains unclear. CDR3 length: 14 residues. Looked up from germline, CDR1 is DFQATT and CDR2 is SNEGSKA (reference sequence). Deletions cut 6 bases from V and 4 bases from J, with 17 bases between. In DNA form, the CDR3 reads TGCAGTGCCACTTTCATTTCTGCGGCAGATACGCAGTATTTT. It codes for CSATFISAADTQYF.

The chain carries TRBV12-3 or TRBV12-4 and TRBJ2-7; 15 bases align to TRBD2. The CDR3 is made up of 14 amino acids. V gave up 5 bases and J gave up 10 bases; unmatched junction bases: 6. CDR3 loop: CASSTGLAGGGQYF. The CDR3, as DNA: TGTGCCAGCAGTACGGGACTAGCGGGAGGAGGCCAGTACTTC.